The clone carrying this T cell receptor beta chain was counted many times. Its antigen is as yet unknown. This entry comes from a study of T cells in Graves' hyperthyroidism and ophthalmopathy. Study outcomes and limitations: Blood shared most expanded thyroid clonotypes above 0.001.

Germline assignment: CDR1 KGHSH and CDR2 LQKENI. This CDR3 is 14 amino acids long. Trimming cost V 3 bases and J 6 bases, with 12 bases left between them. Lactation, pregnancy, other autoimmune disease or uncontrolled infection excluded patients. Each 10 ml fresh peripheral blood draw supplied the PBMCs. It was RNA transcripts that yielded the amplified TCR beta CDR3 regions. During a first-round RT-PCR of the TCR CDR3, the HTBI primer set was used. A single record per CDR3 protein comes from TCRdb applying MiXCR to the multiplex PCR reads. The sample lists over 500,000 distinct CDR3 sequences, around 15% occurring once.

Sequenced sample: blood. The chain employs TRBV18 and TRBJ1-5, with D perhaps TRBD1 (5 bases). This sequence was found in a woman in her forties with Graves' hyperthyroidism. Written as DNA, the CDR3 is TGTGCCAGCTCACCTCAATCGGGGGGTCAGCCCCAGCATTTT. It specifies CASSPQSGGQPQHF.